Following are 14 T cell receptor beta chains from one sample sequenced in a study of OX40 agonist ivuxolimab in advanced cancers. Libraries were built with the immunoSEQ multiplex PCR assay. Entries here come from immuneACCESS through TCRdb and include only in-frame sequences with V and J called. Some clones fail to appear in such tables; in the studies checked, an unresolved V gene covers under half of the shortfall, and the cause of the remainder is unknown. Here the sample has 32,000 or so clones; 80% to 90% occur a single time. Of the sample, around 20% is held by the ten largest clones. Source: CD4+ or CD8+ T cells sorted from blood, taken in a trial of the OX40 agonist ivuxolimab. The receptor source for this set is an adult with an advanced solid tumor such as melanoma, head and neck, liver or kidney cancer.

DNA for the CDR3: TGTGCCGCCGGGGGCAATGAGCAGTTCTTC. Its translation is CAAGGNEQFF. This sequence joins TRBV27 and TRBJ2-1; a weak D match, TRBD2 (6 bases). Trimming removed 11 bases at V and 6 bases at J, with 8 bases between. Germline V gene data show CDR1 as MNHEY and CDR2 as SMNVEV (reference sequence). This CDR3 is built from 10 residues.

The chain has TRBV7-3 and TRBJ2-2; tentative D call: TRBD1 (6 bases). There are 16 residues in the CDR3. Trimming shortened V by 3 bases and J by 5 bases, and 16 bases separated the two germline ends. Germline assignment: CDR1 SGHTA and CDR2 FQGTGA. CDR3 sequence (DNA): TGTGCCAGCAGCTTTCAGGGGAAGGGCCTAACCGGGGAGCTGTTTTTT. Protein product: CASSFQGKGLTGELFF.

The chain couples TRBV29-1 to TRBJ2-7; 9 bases line up with TRBD1. The V gene's germline CDR1 is SQVTM and CDR2 ANQGSEA. The CDR3 contains 16 residues. The junction had 16 bases not matched to a gene; V was cut back by 7 bases and J by 3 bases. The CDR3 nucleotides read TGCAGCGCATCGGACAGGGGCTATTCGGGAATCTACGAGCAGTACTTC. It codes for CSASDRGYSGIYEQYF.

V and J are TRBV9 and TRBJ2-7; 8 nucleotides agree with TRBD1. This CDR3 contains 13 residues. Germline V gives CDR1 SGDLS, CDR2 YYNGEE. V lost 4 bases, J lost 5 bases, and 5 bases stayed unmatched. In DNA, the CDR3 is TGTGCCAGCAGCTTAAGACAGGGGAACGAGCAGTACTTC. This translates into CASSLRQGNEQYF.

This clone was counted between two and nine times. The chain employs TRBV18 and TRBJ2-7; 9 bases are a match to TRBD1. In germline, CDR1 is KGHSH, CDR2 LQKENI. J was trimmed by 3 bases and V by 3 bases; bases with no gene match: 3. This CDR3 contains 14 residues. The CDR3 reads CASSPPGQGYEQYF. CDR3 bases: TGTGCCAGCTCACCTCCGGGACAGGGCTACGAGCAGTACTTC.

The table lists this clone with a count of one. The chain carries TRBV28 and TRBJ2-3; D tentatively fits TRBD1 or TRBD2 (6 bases each). This CDR3 contains 16 residues. Deletions cut 7 bases from V and 0 bases from J, with 17 bases between. The V gene's germline CDR1 is MDHEN and CDR2 SYDVKM. As DNA, the CDR3 is TGTGCCAGCACCTTGACTGGGGGGCTTAGCACAGATACGCAGTATTTT. This gives the protein CASTLTGGLSTDTQYF.

V usage is TRBV29-1 and J usage is TRBJ2-3; 12 bases align to TRBD2. The CDR3 is made up of 13 amino acids. Germline V gives CDR1 SQVTM, CDR2 ANQGSEA. V was clipped by 7 bases and J by 6 bases; unmatched bases: 5. The DNA of the CDR3 is TGCAGCGGATGGACTAGCGGGGCTGATACGCAGTATTTT. Translation: CSGWTSGADTQYF.

This clone came up once. The chain couples TRBV28 to TRBJ1-2; D might be TRBD1 (5 bases). The length of the CDR3 is 15 residues. The V and J ends lost 4 bases and 0 bases respectively, with 12 bases between them. Per the germline V gene, CDR1 is MDHEN and CDR2 is SYDVKM. CDR3 DNA sequence: TGTGCCAGCAGTTCTACAGGCCCGCCTAACTATGGCTACACCTTC. It yields the protein CASSSTGPPNYGYTF.

This chain uses TRBV19 with TRBJ2-7; a possible D gene is TRBD2 (5 bases). The length of the CDR3 is 16 residues. Germline V gives CDR1 LNHDA, CDR2 SQIVND (reference sequence). Trimming removed 1 base at V and 0 bases at J, with 13 bases between. The CDR3 sequence is CASSIGGSAVSYEQYF. Here the CDR3 DNA reads TGTGCCAGTAGTATAGGGGGTTCAGCGGTCTCCTACGAGCAGTACTTC.

The V and J genes are TRBV19 and TRBJ2-5; D tentatively fits TRBD1 or TRBD2 (5 bases each). Trimming took 6 bases from V and 1 from J, leaving 12 bases between them. The length of the CDR3 is 14 residues. Per the germline V gene, CDR1 is LNHDA and CDR2 is SQIVND (reference sequence). The CDR3 region is CASSPSGAQETQYF. The CDR3 nucleotides read TGTGCCAGTAGCCCGTCCGGGGCCCAAGAGACCCAGTACTTC.

This clone has more than one count but fewer than ten. The V gene is TRBV5-8, the J gene TRBJ2-7, with a weak D call TRBD1 (5 bases). The V end lost 2 bases, the J end lost 0 bases, and 9 bases lay between the germline ends. Germline CDR1 and CDR2: SGHTS and YDEGEE. The CDR3 length is 14 residues. The CDR3 loop reads CASSLPGISYEQYF. CDR3 bases: TGTGCCAGCAGCTTACCAGGGATCTCCTACGAGCAGTACTTC.

The chain recombines TRBV5-1 with TRBJ2-2, with 8 nucleotides matching TRBD1. With 6 bases clipped from V and 1 base from J, the junction kept 5 bases outside the gene matches. CDR1 is SGHRS, CDR2 YFSETQ, per germline. The length of the CDR3 is 15 residues. CDR3 sequence: CASTNDRGNTGELFF. CDR3 coding DNA: TGCGCCAGCACTAATGACAGGGGGAACACCGGGGAGCTGTTTTTT.

The rearrangement links TRBV19 to TRBJ2-7, with unresolved D. Germline V gene lookup returns CDR1 LNHDA and CDR2 SQIVND (reference sequence). This CDR3 contains 14 residues. V was clipped by 0 bases and J by 1 base, with 7 bases between them. CDR3 loop: CASSIEPGSYEQYF. As DNA, the CDR3 is TGTGCCAGTAGTATAGAGCCAGGTTCCTACGAGCAGTACTTC. Full variable domain (rest looked up from reference TRBV19 and TRBJ2-7): DGGITQSPKYLFRKEGQNVTLSCEQNLNHDAMYWYRQDPGQGLRLIYYSQIVNDFQKGDIAEGYSVSREKKESFPLTVTSAQKNPTAFYLCASSIEPGSYEQYFGPGTRLTVT.

The chain employs TRBV6-5 and TRBJ1-1, with a tentative D call TRBD1 (5 bases). Trimming removed 2 bases from V and 7 bases from J, with 11 bases in between. Germline CDR1 is MNHEY and CDR2 is SVGAGI. The CDR3 consists of 13 residues. CDR3 nucleotides: TGTGCCAGCAGTTACCAGGGTACACTTGAAGCTTTCTTT. Residues: CASSYQGTLEAFF.